The 10 T cell receptor beta chains in this list originate from one sample, sequenced in a study of blood T cell repertoires in COVID-19. The data were produced by immunoSEQ multiplex PCR, yet TCRdb's version contains in-frame clones alone and is incomplete. The sample lists 150,000 to 200,000 clones, approximately 80% seen once, with over 4% in the top ten. The sequenced sample consisted of PBMCs or T cells enriched from blood (not recorded which). All receptors derive from a man between 65 and 85 years old who had been exposed to COVID-19.

The gene calls are TRBV4-1 and TRBJ1-6; 10 bases map to TRBD1. Germline V gene data show CDR1 as MGHRA and CDR2 as YSYEKL. Trimming cost V 4 bases and J 9 bases; bases outside gene matches: 9. This CDR3 comprises 16 residues. The CDR3 here is CASSPPNGQGGSPLHF. The CDR3 DNA sequence: TGCGCCAGCAGCCCCCCCAACGGACAGGGGGGTTCACCCCTCCACTTT.

The chain couples TRBV7-2 to TRBJ2-1; 10 bases are shared with TRBD2. This CDR3 contains 18 residues. Germline V gene lookup returns CDR1 SGHTA and CDR2 FQGNSA. The V and J ends lost 1 base and 7 bases, in that order; junction bases with no gene match: 13. DNA of the CDR3: TGTGCCAGCAGCTTAGGGTTCGAAGGGTCTAGCGGGAGAAATGAGCAGTTCTTC. Its translation: CASSLGFEGSSGRNEQFF. The whole variable domain, filled in from reference TRBV7-2 and TRBJ2-1, reads GAGVSQSPSNKVTEKGKDVELRCDPISGHTALYWYRQSLGQGLEFLIYFQGNSAPDKSGLPSDRFSAERTGGSVSTLTIQRTQQEDSAVYLCASSLGFEGSSGRNEQFFGPGTRLTVL.

The DNA for the CDR3 is TGTGCCAGCAGCCAATTACGGGCCCGGGGTGGCTACACCTTC. Protein: CASSQLRARGGYTF. The genes are TRBV3-1 (or the pseudogene TRBV3-2) and TRBJ1-2, with unresolved D. V lost 2 bases and J lost 7, with 14 bases in between. CDR3 length: 14 amino acids. Looked up from germline, CDR1 is LGHDT and CDR2 is YNNKEL (reference sequence).

There are a few counts of this clone. V and J are TRBV19 and TRBJ2-7; D perhaps matches TRBD2 (5 bases). Germline assignment: CDR1 LNHDA and CDR2 SQIVND (reference sequence). The CDR3 has 13 residues. V was pared by 5 bases and J by 6 bases, with 14 bases between. Here the CDR3 reads CASSPGEGLEQYF. The CDR3 bases are TGTGCCAGTAGTCCCGGAGAGGGTCTCGAGCAGTACTTC.

This clone was picked up one time. The chain joins TRBV6-2 or TRBV6-3 to TRBJ2-1, with D perhaps TRBD2 (5 bases). CDR1 is MNHEY, CDR2 SVGEGT, per germline. This CDR3 has 16 residues. Between the trimmed V and J ends, which lost 4 bases and 3 bases, there was a span of 16 bases. In DNA, the CDR3 is TGTGCCAGCAGTTCAGAGGGAGCGGTTAACTACAATGAGCAGTTCTTC. As protein: CASSSEGAVNYNEQFF.

This clone was detected once. The CDR3 DNA reads as TGTGCCTGGAGTGCAGGGAGGGATCAGCCCCAGCATTTT. As protein: CAWSAGRDQPQHF. The chain joins TRBV30 to TRBJ1-5; possibly TRBD1 for D (5 bases). This CDR3 has 13 amino acids. Germline loops: CDR1 GTSNPN, CDR2 SVGIG (reference sequence). V lost 1 base, J lost 5 bases, and 9 bases lay in between. Full variable domain (rest looked up from reference TRBV30 and TRBJ1-5): SQTIHQWPATLVQPVGSPLSLECTVEGTSNPNLYWYRQAAGRGLQLLFYSVGIGQISSEVPQNLSASRPQDRQFILSSKKLLLSDSGFYLCAWSAGRDQPQHFGDGTRLSIL.

The chain couples TRBV2 to TRBJ2-3; D call uncertain. The length of the CDR3 is 15 residues. V dropped 4 bases and J dropped 1 base, with 12 bases sitting between them. Looked up from germline, CDR1 is SNHLY and CDR2 is FYNNEI. CDR3 amino acids: CASSADHTRTDTQYF. CDR3 bases: TGTGCCAGCAGTGCAGATCATACCCGCACAGATACGCAGTATTTT.

This chain connects TRBV30 to TRBJ1-5, with 7 positions matching TRBD1. The CDR3 spans 13 residues. Trimming removed 5 bases from V and 7 bases from J; junction bases left unmatched: 8. CDR1 is GTSNPN, CDR2 SVGIG, per germline (reference sequence). CDR3 coding DNA: TGTGCCTGGGGAGGGCAGGGGGGACAGCCCCAGCATTTT. Its translation: CAWGGQGGQPQHF.

V is TRBV28 and J is TRBJ2-7, with 13 nucleotides matching TRBD2. This CDR3 is built from 16 residues. Trimming removed 5 bases from V and 2 bases from J; junction bases left unmatched: 6. Germline V gives CDR1 MDHEN, CDR2 SYDVKM. CDR3 coding DNA: TGTGCCAGCAGTCCCGCGGGACTAGCGGGGACCTACGAGCAGTACTTC. Translation gives CASSPAGLAGTYEQYF.

V and J are TRBV24-1 and TRBJ2-1, with 7 bases identical to TRBD1. Germline V gene sequence: CDR1 KGHDR, CDR2 SFDVKD. The ends lost 6 bases at V and 4 bases at J; junction bases unmatched: 2. The CDR3 has 13 residues. CDR3 residues: CATSRQGYNEQFF. The CDR3 nucleotides read TGTGCCACCAGTAGACAGGGATACAATGAGCAGTTCTTC.